Below are 24 T cell receptor beta chains sequenced from a single sample in a study of vaccination effects on CD4 cells after COVID-19. The repertoire was sequenced with immunoSEQ multiplex PCR; TCRdb's copy has only in-frame clones and lacks some. The table records 74,000 or so clones, 80% of them present only once. Antigens for these TCRs are unknown. Antigen-specific CD4+ T cells expanded by the ViraFEST assay with viral peptide pools were then sequenced. CD4+ T cell isolation took place after approximately 11 days of culture. None of the vaccinated had previously contracted SARS-CoV-2, and their nucleocapsid antibodies tested negative. Material: CD4+ T cells from PBMCs cultured with SARS-CoV-2 spike peptides, obtained before COVID-19 vaccination. These receptors came from a human donor who received a COVID-19 vaccine.

The V and J genes are TRBV7-8 and TRBJ1-1, with D perhaps matching TRBD1 (6 bases). The germline V gene has CDR1 SGHVS and CDR2 FQNEAQ. Trimming took off 2 bases at V and 5 bases at J, with 27 bases between the two ends. The CDR3 totals 19 residues. The CDR3 spells CASSLTHRSQGLMLTEAFF. The CDR3 DNA follows: TGTGCCAGCAGCTTAACACACAGATCACAGGGCTTGATGCTAACTGAAGCTTTCTTT. The complete variable domain, with remaining parts taken from reference TRBV7-8 and TRBJ1-1, reads GAGVSQSPRYKVAKRGQDVALRCDPISGHVSLFWYQQALGQGPEFLTYFQNEAQLDKSGLPSDRFFAERPEGSVSTLKIQRTQQEDSAVYLCASSLTHRSQGLMLTEAFFGQGTRLTVV.

This clone occurred once. This chain joins TRBV18 and TRBJ2-5; tentative D call: TRBD2 (5 bases). V was pared by 6 bases and J by 3 bases, with 11 bases between. There are 13 residues in the CDR3. CDR1 is KGHSH, CDR2 LQKENI, per germline. CDR3 loop: CASSTTVEETQYF. CDR3 bases: TGTGCCAGCTCGACTACCGTAGAAGAGACCCAGTACTTC.

V is TRBV18 and J is TRBJ1-3, with a possible D match to TRBD1 (6 bases). V lost 2 bases and J 0 bases, leaving 11 bases between the germline ends. In germline, CDR1 is KGHSH, CDR2 LQKENI. CDR3 length equals 16 residues. In DNA form, the CDR3 reads TGTGCCAGCTCACCAGGGGGCTCAAGCTCTGGAAACACCATATATTTT. It encodes CASSPGGSSSGNTIYF.

This chain links TRBV7-2 with TRBJ2-3; possibly TRBD1 for D (6 bases). The CDR3 extends over 17 amino acids. Germline V CDR1 and CDR2: SGHTA, FQGNSA. Trimming stripped 2 bases from V and 1 base from J, with 16 bases between. The CDR3 sequence is CASSLFPPGDGTDTQYF. CDR3 in DNA: TGTGCCAGCAGCTTATTCCCTCCAGGGGATGGCACAGATACGCAGTATTTT. Supplemented by reference TRBV7-2 and TRBJ2-3, the full variable domain reads GAGVSQSPSNKVTEKGKDVELRCDPISGHTALYWYRQSLGQGLEFLIYFQGNSAPDKSGLPSDRFSAERTGGSVSTLTIQRTQQEDSAVYLCASSLFPPGDGTDTQYFGPGTRLTVL.

The chain couples TRBV30 to TRBJ2-4; D is tentatively TRBD1 or TRBD2 (5 bases each). The CDR3 contains 11 residues. Germline-derived CDR1 and CDR2 are GTSNPN and SVGIG (reference sequence). Trimming shortened V by 3 bases and J by 9 bases, and 9 bases separated the two germline ends. The CDR3 sequence is CAWRGVGIQYF. In nucleotides, the CDR3 is TGTGCCTGGAGGGGGGTAGGCATTCAGTACTTC. The entire variable domain, with the rest obtained from reference TRBV30 and TRBJ2-4, is as follows: SQTIHQWPATLVQPVGSPLSLECTVEGTSNPNLYWYRQAAGRGLQLLFYSVGIGQISSEVPQNLSASRPQDRQFILSSKKLLLSDSGFYLCAWRGVGIQYFGAGTRLSVL.

The rearrangement joins TRBV6-4 to TRBJ2-2, with TRBD2 matching 8 bases. The CDR3 extends over 15 amino acids. The junction had 4 bases not matched to a gene; V was cut back by 4 bases and J by 3 bases. Germline V gene sequence: CDR1 MRHNA, CDR2 SNTAGT. The CDR3 region has the DNA TGTGCCAGCAGTGTGACCGGGGGGGACACCGGGGAGCTGTTTTTT. Translated, it gives CASSVTGGDTGELFF.

For the CDR3, the DNA is TGTGCCTGGAGTCGACTAGTCGTAGGGAATGAGCAGTTCTTC. This gives the protein CAWSRLVVGNEQFF. The chain joins TRBV30 to TRBJ2-1; maybe TRBD2 (6 bases). V lost 2 bases, J lost 7 bases, and 15 bases lay in between. The CDR3 covers 14 residues. Germline CDR1 and CDR2: GTSNPN and SVGIG (reference sequence).

In this sample, this clone turned up once. The chain has TRBV3-1 (or the pseudogene TRBV3-2) and TRBJ2-1, with D perhaps matching TRBD1 (7 bases). This CDR3 has 16 amino acids. V was cut by 4 bases and J by 3 bases, with 16 bases left in between. The germline CDR1 and CDR2 sequences are LGHDT and YNNKEL (reference sequence). The CDR3 DNA is TGTGCCAGCAGCCTCGGCGGGACAGCGAACTACAATGAGCAGTTCTTC. It specifies CASSLGGTANYNEQFF.

V gene TRBV29-1 combines with J gene TRBJ2-4; perhaps TRBD2 as D (6 bases). V was cut by 4 bases and J by 6 bases, with 13 bases left in between. Germline V gene data show CDR1 as SQVTM and CDR2 as ANQGSEA. The CDR3 contains 13 residues. In nucleotides, the CDR3 is TGCAGCGTTGTCCAAAGGGGAGGAAACATTCAGTACTTC. This sequence encodes CSVVQRGGNIQYF.

In its sample, this clone was seen a few times. The chain carries TRBV6-4 and TRBJ1-6, with D maybe TRBD1 (5 bases). Trimming took off 2 bases at V and 9 bases at J, with 11 bases between the two ends. Germline V lookup: CDR1 MRHNA, CDR2 SNTAGT. This CDR3 has 14 residues. This CDR3 reads CASSDIAGGSPLHF. CDR3 in DNA: TGTGCCAGCAGTGACATAGCCGGGGGTTCACCCCTCCACTTT.

The rearrangement links TRBV5-6 to TRBJ1-6; D is possibly TRBD1 (5 bases). Germline CDR1 SGHDT, CDR2 YYEEEE. The length of the CDR3 is 14 residues. Trimming shortened V by 4 bases and J by 6 bases, and 11 bases separated the two germline ends. CDR3 loop: CASSAQGSNSPLHF. Here the CDR3 DNA reads TGTGCCAGCAGCGCCCAGGGCTCTAATTCACCCCTCCACTTT.

The gene calls are TRBV11-3 and TRBJ2-1, with D unresolved. The CDR3 length is 12 residues. Germline-derived CDR1 and CDR2 are SGHNT and YENEEA. V lost 0 bases to trimming and J lost 9 bases, with 6 bases between them. The CDR3, as DNA: TGTGCCAGCAGCTTAGAGACCAGTGAGCAGTTCTTC. This gives the protein CASSLETSEQFF.

This chain links TRBV5-4 with TRBJ2-5, with 10 bases identical to TRBD2. The germline V gene encodes CDR1 SGHNT and CDR2 YYREEE (reference sequence). Losses at the gene ends were 0 bases for V and 4 bases for J; bases not matched to a gene: 3. The CDR3 extends over 15 amino acids. In DNA, the CDR3 is TGTGCCAGCAGCTTGGCTAGCGGGGGAAGAGAGACCCAGTACTTC. Translation gives CASSLASGGRETQYF.

This clone has just a few counts. This chain connects TRBV2 to TRBJ1-2; TRBD1 might be the D (5 bases). V lost 1 base to trimming and J lost 4 bases, with 16 bases between them. Germline V gene lookup returns CDR1 SNHLY and CDR2 FYNNEI. CDR3 length equals 16 residues. The CDR3 sequence: CASSEGHRSSLYGYTF. The CDR3 DNA follows: TGTGCCAGCAGTGAAGGGCACAGGTCCTCCCTCTATGGCTACACCTTC. The full variable domain, rest sourced from reference TRBV2 and TRBJ1-2, is EPEVTQTPSHQVTQMGQEVILRCVPISNHLYFYWYRQILGQKVEFLVSFYNNEISEKSEIFDDQFSVERPDGSNFTLKIRSTKLEDSAMYFCASSEGHRSSLYGYTFGSGTRLTVV.

V and J are TRBV29-1 and TRBJ2-5, with 9 nucleotides matching TRBD1. Trimming removed 4 bases from V and 5 bases from J; junction bases left unmatched: 2. The CDR3 contains 12 residues. Germline lookup yields CDR1 SQVTM and CDR2 ANQGSEA. CDR3 region: CSVGTGEETQYF. CDR3 DNA: TGCAGCGTTGGGACAGGGGAGGAGACCCAGTACTTC.

This chain joins TRBV3-1 (or the pseudogene TRBV3-2) and TRBJ2-1; no definite D call. The CDR3 loop spans 15 amino acids. Between the trimmed V and J ends, which lost 1 base and 5 bases, there was a span of 12 bases. CDR1 and CDR2 (germline): LGHDT, YNNKEL (reference sequence). CDR3 DNA sequence: TGTGCCAGCAGCCAAGTTCGTAAGTTAAACAATGAGCAGTTCTTC. It encodes CASSQVRKLNNEQFF.

The chain uses TRBV4-3 and TRBJ2-3; 8 nucleotides agree with TRBD2. The germline gives CDR1 LGHNA, CDR2 YSLEER. J lost 2 bases, V lost 0 bases, and 16 bases had no gene match. The CDR3 has 20 amino acids. CDR3 region: CASSQDYVTKGLGYTDTQYF. The CDR3, as DNA: TGCGCCAGCAGCCAAGATTATGTGACAAAGGGACTAGGCTACACAGATACGCAGTATTTT.

The V and J genes are TRBV9 and TRBJ2-5; 8 bases are a match to TRBD2. Per the germline V gene, CDR1 is SGDLS and CDR2 is YYNGEE. V shed 0 bases and J 1 base; nucleotides not matched to a gene: 8. The CDR3 is 17 amino acids. CDR3 protein: CASSVGRGGGSQETQYF. Here the CDR3 DNA reads TGTGCCAGCAGCGTAGGGAGGGGCGGGGGGTCCCAAGAGACCCAGTACTTC.

This clone appeared a single time. The chain links TRBV30 to TRBJ1-1; no firm D call. CDR3 length equals 15 residues. Trimming removed 4 bases at V and 1 base at J, with 16 bases between. The germline gives CDR1 GTSNPN, CDR2 SVGIG (reference sequence). CDR3: CAWIHQRAANTEAFF. The CDR3 bases are TGTGCCTGGATCCATCAAAGGGCGGCGAACACTGAAGCTTTCTTT.

In DNA, the CDR3 is TGTGCCAGTAGTACCTATAATCAGCCCCAGCATTTT. Residues: CASSTYNQPQHF. The rearrangement uses TRBV19 and TRBJ1-5; D not certain. Germline lookup yields CDR1 LNHDA and CDR2 SQIVND (reference sequence). Trimming cost V 4 bases and J 4 bases, with 5 bases left between them. The CDR3 loop spans 12 amino acids.

In the case of this clone: One end of the junction is discordant with germline, which a read error may explain. The chain is built from TRBV6-5 and TRBJ1-2; D remains ambiguous. The CDR3 has 11 amino acids. Germline CDR1 and CDR2: MNHEY and SVGAGI. CDR3 DNA sequence: TGTGCCACCAGACCCGATCTTCACAGTTACTTC. Translating it yields CATRPDLHSYF.

The rearrangement joins TRBV5-1 to TRBJ2-1, with a weak D call TRBD2 (6 bases). The CDR3 sequence is 15 residues long. Trimming pared 7 bases from V and 5 bases from J, leaving 19 bases between. The germline V gene has CDR1 SGHRS and CDR2 YFSETQ. CDR3 amino acids: CASYLDSGGNNEQFF. The CDR3 DNA reads TGCGCCAGCTACCTAGACAGCGGAGGGAACAATGAGCAGTTCTTC.

This rearrangement joins TRBV19 to TRBJ1-4; tentatively, D is TRBD1 (5 bases). Germline V lookup: CDR1 LNHDA, CDR2 SQIVND (reference sequence). This CDR3 has 17 residues. CDR3 DNA sequence: TGTGCGAGCAGTATCACATTGCTGGGGGAGGTCGGAGAAAAACTGTTTTTT. It yields the protein CASSITLLGEVGEKLFF.

This chain joins TRBV7-2 and TRBJ2-5; 10 bases agree with TRBD2. V dropped 1 base and J dropped 6; count of bases not matched to a gene: 14. Germline V gives CDR1 SGHTA, CDR2 FQGNSA. The CDR3 covers 18 residues. CDR3 sequence (DNA): TGTGCCAGCAGCTTAGGAACTTTAGCGGGGGGAAGTGGGAAGACCCAGTACTTC. Translated, it gives CASSLGTLAGGSGKTQYF.